Sequencing of this T cell receptor (beta chain) was carried out in a study of shared clonotypes between healthy human individuals. V lost 1 base to trimming and J lost 7 bases; unmatched junction nucleotides: 1. CDR1 is SEHNR, CDR2 FQNEAQ, per germline (reference sequence). The CDR3 extends over 13 amino acids. The method was immunoSEQ multiplex PCR; TCRdb's version includes in-frame clones alone and lacks a portion of them. The sample carries about 2.3 million clones, just under 95% recorded once. The TCR was taken from a man younger than 35 in good health. Some clones in this sample may be carry-over from other donors' samples. Material for sequencing was naive CD4+ T cells from PBMCs. Subset defined: CD45RA+ positively selected. The V gene is TRBV7-9, the J gene TRBJ2-1; TRBD2 matches 7 bases. The CDR3 region has the DNA TGTGCCAGCAGCTTAGAACTAGCGAATGAGCAGTTCTTC. Amino acids: CASSLELANEQFF.